The clone carrying this T cell receptor beta chain is medium-sized (0.01 to 0.1%) within its sample. The data derive from a study of OX40 agonist ivuxolimab in advanced cancers. The wider study: Six ivuxolimab dose levels, 0.01 to 10 mg/kg, were given intravenously every 2 weeks.

Generated by immunoSEQ multiplex PCR, the TCRdb table keeps only in-frame clones and is missing some. The sample carries some 74,000 clones, about 85% recorded once. The trim removed 3 bases at V and 2 bases at J, leaving 9 bases unmatched. Germline values: CDR1 SGHDN, CDR2 FVKESK. CDR3 length: 16 residues. Source: CD4+ or CD8+ T cells sorted from blood, taken in a trial of the OX40 agonist ivuxolimab. The genes are TRBV14 and TRBJ1-2; 7 bases fit TRBD1. This sequence originates from an adult with an advanced solid tumor such as melanoma, head and neck, liver or kidney cancer. In DNA, the CDR3 is TGTGCCAGCAGCCAGATTAACTGGGACAGCAACTATGGCTACACCTTC. This encodes CASSQINWDSNYGYTF.